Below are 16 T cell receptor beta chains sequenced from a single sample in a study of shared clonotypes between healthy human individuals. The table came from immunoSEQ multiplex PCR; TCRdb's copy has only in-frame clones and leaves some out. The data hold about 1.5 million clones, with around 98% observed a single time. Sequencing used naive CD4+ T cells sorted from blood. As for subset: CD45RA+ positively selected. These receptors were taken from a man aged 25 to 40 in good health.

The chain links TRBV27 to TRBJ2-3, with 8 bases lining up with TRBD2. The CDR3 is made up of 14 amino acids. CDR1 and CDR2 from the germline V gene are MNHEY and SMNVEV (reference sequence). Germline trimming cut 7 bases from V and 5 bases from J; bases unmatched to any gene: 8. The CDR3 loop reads CASTPGTRKDTQYF. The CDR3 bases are TGTGCCAGCACGCCCGGGACTAGGAAAGATACGCAGTATTTT.

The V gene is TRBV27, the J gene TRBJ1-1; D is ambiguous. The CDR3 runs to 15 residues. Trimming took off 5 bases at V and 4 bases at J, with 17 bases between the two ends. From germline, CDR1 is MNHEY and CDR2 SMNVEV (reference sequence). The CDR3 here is CASSPLSRDLTEAFF. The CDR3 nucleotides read TGTGCCAGCAGTCCGCTGTCAAGGGATCTCACTGAAGCTTTCTTT.

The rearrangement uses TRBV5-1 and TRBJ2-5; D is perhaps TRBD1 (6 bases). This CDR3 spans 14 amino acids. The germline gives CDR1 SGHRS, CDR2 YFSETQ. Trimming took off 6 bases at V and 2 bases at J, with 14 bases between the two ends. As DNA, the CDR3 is TGCGCCAGCATGGGGGCAGGGCCTCAAGAGACCCAGTACTTC. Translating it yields CASMGAGPQETQYF.

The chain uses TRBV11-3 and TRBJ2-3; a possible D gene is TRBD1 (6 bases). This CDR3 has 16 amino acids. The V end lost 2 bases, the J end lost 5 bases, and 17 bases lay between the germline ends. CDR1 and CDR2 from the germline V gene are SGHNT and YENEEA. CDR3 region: CASSLKSVWGRDTQYF. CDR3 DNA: TGTGCCAGCAGCTTAAAAAGCGTGTGGGGGCGAGATACGCAGTATTTT. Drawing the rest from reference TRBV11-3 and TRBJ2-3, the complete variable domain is EAGVVQSPRYKIIEKKQPVAFWCNPISGHNTLYWYLQNLGQGPELLIRYENEEAVDDSQLPKDRFSAERLKGVDSTLKIQPAELGDSAVYLCASSLKSVWGRDTQYFGPGTRLTVL.

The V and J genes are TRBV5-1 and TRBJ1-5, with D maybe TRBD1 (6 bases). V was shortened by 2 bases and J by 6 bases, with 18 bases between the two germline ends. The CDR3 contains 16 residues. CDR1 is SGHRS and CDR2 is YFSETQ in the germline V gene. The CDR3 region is CASSLGVMGAGQPQHF. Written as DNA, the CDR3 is TGCGCCAGCAGCTTAGGGGTTATGGGGGCCGGTCAGCCCCAGCATTTT.

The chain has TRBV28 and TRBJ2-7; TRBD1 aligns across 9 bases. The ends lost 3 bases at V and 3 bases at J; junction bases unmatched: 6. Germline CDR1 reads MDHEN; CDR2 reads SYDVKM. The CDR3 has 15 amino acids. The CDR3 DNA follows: TGTGCCAGCAGTTTCGTACAGGGGGCGGGCTACGAGCAGTACTTC. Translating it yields CASSFVQGAGYEQYF.

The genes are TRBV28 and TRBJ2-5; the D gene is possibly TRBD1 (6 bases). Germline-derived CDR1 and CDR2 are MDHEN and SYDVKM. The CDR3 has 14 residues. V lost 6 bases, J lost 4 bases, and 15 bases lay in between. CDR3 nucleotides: TGTGCCAGCAGCCTTGAGGGACATCTAGAGACCCAGTACTTC. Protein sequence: CASSLEGHLETQYF.

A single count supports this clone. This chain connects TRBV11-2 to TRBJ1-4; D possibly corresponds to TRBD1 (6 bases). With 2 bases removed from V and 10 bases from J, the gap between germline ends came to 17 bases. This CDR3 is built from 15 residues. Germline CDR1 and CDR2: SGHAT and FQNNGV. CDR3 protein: CASSLLTQGSGKLFF. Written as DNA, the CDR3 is TGTGCCAGCAGCTTATTAACGCAGGGGTCAGGAAAACTGTTTTTT. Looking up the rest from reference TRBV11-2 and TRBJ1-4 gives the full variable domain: EAGVAQSPRYKIIEKRQSVAFWCNPISGHATLYWYQQILGQGPKLLIQFQNNGVVDDSQLPKDRFSAERLKGVDSTLKIQPAKLEDSAVYLCASSLLTQGSGKLFFGSGTQLSVL.

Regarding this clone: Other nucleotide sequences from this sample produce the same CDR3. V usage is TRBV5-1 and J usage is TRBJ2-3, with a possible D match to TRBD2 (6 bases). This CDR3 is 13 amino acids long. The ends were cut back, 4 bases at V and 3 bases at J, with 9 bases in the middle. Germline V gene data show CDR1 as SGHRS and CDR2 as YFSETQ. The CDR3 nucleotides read TGCGCCAGCAGCCCAGGAGGGACAGATACGCAGTATTTT. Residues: CASSPGGTDTQYF.

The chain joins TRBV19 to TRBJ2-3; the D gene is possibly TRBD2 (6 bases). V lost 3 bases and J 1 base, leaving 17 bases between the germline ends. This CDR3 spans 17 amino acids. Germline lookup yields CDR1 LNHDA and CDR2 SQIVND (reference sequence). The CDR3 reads CASSIGARGRGTDTQYF. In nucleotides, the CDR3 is TGTGCCAGTAGTATTGGGGCGCGGGGAAGAGGCACAGATACGCAGTATTTT.

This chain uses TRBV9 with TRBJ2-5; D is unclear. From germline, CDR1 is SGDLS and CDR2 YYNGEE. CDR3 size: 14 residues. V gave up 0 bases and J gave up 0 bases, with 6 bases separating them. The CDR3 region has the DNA TGTGCCAGCAGCGTAGAGGTGGACCAAGAGACCCAGTACTTC. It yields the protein CASSVEVDQETQYF.

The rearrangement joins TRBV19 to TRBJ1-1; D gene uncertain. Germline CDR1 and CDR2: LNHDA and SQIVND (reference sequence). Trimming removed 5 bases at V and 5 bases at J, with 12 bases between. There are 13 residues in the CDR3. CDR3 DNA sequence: TGTGCCAGTAGTGAGGGCAGAGGGACTGAAGCTTTCTTT. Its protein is CASSEGRGTEAFF. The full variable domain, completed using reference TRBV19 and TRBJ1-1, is DGGITQSPKYLFRKEGQNVTLSCEQNLNHDAMYWYRQDPGQGLRLIYYSQIVNDFQKGDIAEGYSVSREKKESFPLTVTSAQKNPTAFYLCASSEGRGTEAFFGQGTRLTVV.

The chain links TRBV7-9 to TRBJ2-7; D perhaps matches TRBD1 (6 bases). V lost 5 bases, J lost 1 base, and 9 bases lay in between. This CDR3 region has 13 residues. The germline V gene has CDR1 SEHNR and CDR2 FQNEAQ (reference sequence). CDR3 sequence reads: CASSTQGSYEQYF. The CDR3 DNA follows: TGTGCCAGCAGCACTCAGGGGTCCTACGAGCAGTACTTC.

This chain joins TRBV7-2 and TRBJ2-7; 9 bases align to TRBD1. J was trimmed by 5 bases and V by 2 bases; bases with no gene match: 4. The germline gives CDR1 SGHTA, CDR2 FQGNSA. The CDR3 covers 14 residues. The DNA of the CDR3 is TGTGCCAGCAGCTTAACAGGGGGCGCCGACGAGCAGTACTTC. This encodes CASSLTGGADEQYF.

For the CDR3, the DNA is TGCAGCGCTGGACAGGGAGTGAACACTGAAGCTTTCTTT. Its translation: CSAGQGVNTEAFF. This chain joins TRBV29-1 and TRBJ1-1, with 8 bases fitting TRBD1. This CDR3 comprises 13 residues. Germline V gene sequence: CDR1 SQVTM, CDR2 ANQGSEA. V dropped 7 bases and J dropped 0; count of bases not matched to a gene: 4.

The CDR3 sequence is CASSLPGTSGVEQYF. The CDR3 DNA reads as TGTGCCAGCAGCTTGCCAGGGACTAGCGGGGTCGAGCAGTACTTC. The rearrangement links TRBV11-2 to TRBJ2-7, with 13 bases matching TRBD2. Germline trimming cut 3 bases from V and 6 bases from J; bases unmatched to any gene: 5. Germline V lookup: CDR1 SGHAT, CDR2 FQNNGV. The CDR3 is 15 residues long.